This T cell receptor beta chain is from a study of T cells in narcolepsy. Study-wide background: Healthy controls were enrolled alongside patients with narcolepsy type 1 or type 2. Findings and limits, study-wide: Reportedly, autoreactive clonotypes were serially detected in patients' blood but not controls'. Comparing one patient's CSF and blood CD4+ clonotypes highlighted HCRT- and TRIB2-specific autoreactive clonotypes.

The V and J ends lost 7 bases and 2 bases respectively, with 9 bases between them. Germline-derived CDR1 and CDR2 are SNHLY and FYNNEI. The CDR3 sequence is 12 residues long. Clones were sequenced by immunoSEQ multiplex PCR, and TCRdb holds only the in-frame ones, with some missing. The profile shows about 18,000 clones, about two thirds of them singletons. Details on this clone: Its specificity is unknown.

The receptor was isolated from a human donor with narcolepsy. Sequencing used CD45RA- memory CD8+ T cells from PBMCs. The chain employs TRBV2 and TRBJ2-7, with D perhaps TRBD1 (6 bases). DNA for the CDR3: TGTGCCAGCACGGACAGTACCTACGAGCAGTACTTC. This encodes CASTDSTYEQYF.